This is a list of T cell receptor beta chains from one sample in a study of technical replicates of blood from a few donors. The method was immunoSEQ multiplex PCR; TCRdb's version includes in-frame clones alone and lacks a portion of them. Of roughly 12,000 clones in the sample, roughly nine tenths were seen once. The material sequenced was PBMCs. These receptors all stem from a human donor in good health. CDR3s include the opening cysteine and the closing phenylalanine or tryptophan. The D gene is left open where the match is weak. Clone size is not always given. Where it is, it says once, few, many or a class for expanded clones.

j_gene	d_gene	len	v_gene	abundance	CDR3aa	CDR3nt
TRBJ1-5	TRBD1	14	TRBV7-9	once	CASSLGQGGQPQHF	TGTGCCAGCAGCCTCGGACAGGGTGGACAGCCCCAGCATTTT
TRBJ1-4	TRBD1	15	TRBV6-6	.	CASSYSTGLNEKLFF	TGTGCCAGCAGTTACTCGACAGGGCTAAATGAAAAACTGTTTTTT
TRBJ2-7	.	17	TRBV7-7	.	CASSPKVWRQWIYEQYF	TGTGCCAGCAGCCCGAAGGTTTGGCGGCAATGGATCTACGAGCAGTACTTC
TRBJ1-4	.	15	TRBV5-1	.	CASSSAQGLNEKLFF	TGCGCCAGCAGCTCCGCACAGGGCCTAAATGAAAAACTGTTTTTT
TRBJ2-3	TRBD2	17	TRBV28	few	CASSPLGLAGDTDTQYF	TGTGCCAGCAGTCCCCTAGGGCTAGCGGGAGACACAGATACGCAGTATTTT
TRBJ2-1	.	12	TRBV27	.	CASSWGDNEQFF	TGTGCCAGCAGTTGGGGGGACAATGAGCAGTTCTTC
TRBJ2-7	TRBD2	16	TRBV4-1	.	CASSQLGLAGGPSQYF	TGCGCCAGCAGCCAATTGGGACTAGCGGGAGGGCCGTCGCAGTACTTC
TRBJ2-1	TRBD2	16	TRBV4-2	.	CASSQEGTSGPGEQFF	TGTGCCAGCAGCCAAGAAGGGACTAGCGGCCCAGGAGAGCAGTTCTTC
TRBJ2-3	.	20	TRBV7-6	.	CASSSAPGIHSTSGTDTQYF	TGTGCCAGCAGCTCAGCGCCCGGGATCCACTCTACGTCTGGCACAGATACGCAGTATTTT
TRBJ2-1	.	14	TRBV13	.	CASSLALKGGEQFF	TGTGCCAGCAGCTTAGCCCTTAAAGGGGGTGAGCAGTTCTTC
TRBJ2-7	TRBD2	14	TRBV10-1	.	CAGGLAPPSYEQYF	TGCGCCGGGGGACTAGCGCCTCCCTCCTACGAGCAGTACTTC
TRBJ2-5	TRBD1	13	TRBV10-3	.	CAIRQGGQETQYF	TGTGCCATTCGACAGGGGGGCCAAGAGACCCAGTACTTC
TRBJ1-5	TRBD1	15	TRBV30	.	CAWSGPGQENQPQHF	TGTGCCTGGAGTGGCCCGGGACAGGAAAATCAGCCCCAGCATTTT
TRBJ2-6	TRBD1	18	TRBV9	.	CASSVAGTGISGANVLTF	TGTGCCAGCAGCGTCGCGGGGACAGGGATTTCTGGGGCCAACGTCCTGACTTTC
TRBJ2-3	TRBD1	14	TRBV18	.	CASSPGQGADTQYF	TGTGCCAGCTCACCGGGACAGGGGGCAGATACGCAGTATTTT
TRBJ2-1	.	15	TRBV9	.	CASSVDGGSYNEQFF	TGTGCCAGCAGCGTAGACGGGGGCTCCTACAATGAGCAGTTCTTC
TRBJ2-7	TRBD1	15	TRBV7-2	.	CASSWEGQGRYEQYF	TGTGCCAGCAGCTGGGAGGGACAGGGACGGTACGAGCAGTACTTC
TRBJ2-5	TRBD2	13	TRBV6-5	.	CASSYGGVETQYF	TGTGCCAGCAGTTACGGGGGGGTTGAGACCCAGTACTTC
TRBJ1-1	.	15	TRBV5-1	.	CASSLQGFGSTEAFF	TGCGCCAGCAGCTTGCAGGGATTCGGGAGCACTGAAGCTTTCTTT
TRBJ2-1	.	17	TRBV9	once	CASTQSGGASSYNEQFF	TGTGCCAGCACTCAGAGTGGGGGCGCGAGTTCCTACAATGAGCAGTTCTTC
TRBJ1-5	.	19	TRBV21-1	.	CASSRPGQEITYSNQPQHF	TGTGCCAGCAGCAGACCGGGACAGGAGATAACATATAGCAATCAGCCCCAGCATTTT